This T cell receptor (beta chain) was profiled in a study of beta chain features in type 1 diabetes. Whole-study results and caveats: Reduced insertions and increased deletions marked VDJ junctions in type 1 diabetes patients.

This clone appeared a few times. Its antigen remains unidentified. One heparinised draw of blood, averaging approximately 110 mL, came from each donor. Sorted CD4+ subsets: naive, central memory, regulatory, stem cell-like memory (CD45RO/CCR7/CD25/CD127/CD95/CD27 panel). V gave up 3 bases and J gave up 4 bases; unmatched junction bases: 5. The CDR3 is 15 residues long. The germline gives CDR1 SGDLS, CDR2 YYNGEE. Reverse transcribing all isolated RNA meant expressed TCRB transcripts were sequenced. Read counts averaged around 3.9 million for samples of naive, central memory and regulatory T cells. Using immunoSEQ multiplex PCR, the repertoire was profiled, and TCRdb retains in-frame clones only, with some absent. The sample lists about 900,000 clones, around a sixth occurring once.

The source is a woman younger than 30 in good health. The V gene is TRBV9, the J gene TRBJ2-1; TRBD2 matches 9 bases. The specimen sequenced was naive CD4+ T cells from blood. The CDR3 sequence: CASSGSGSGYNEQFF. CDR3 sequence (DNA): TGTGCCAGCAGCGGTAGCGGGAGTGGGTACAATGAGCAGTTCTTC.